The entry below describes one T cell receptor beta chain. Every patient relapsed after autologous stem cell transplantation, and brentuximab vedotin exposure varied. Method: immunoSEQ multiplex PCR; TCRdb's copy keeps in-frame clones and lacks some. Of approximately 51,000 clones listed, approximately 70% are singletons. CDR1 is SGDLS, CDR2 YYNGEE, per germline. The CDR3 contains 15 residues. Germline trimming cut 0 bases from V and 10 bases from J; bases unmatched to any gene: 8. The data belong to a study of PD-1 blockade in classical Hodgkin lymphoma. The material sequenced was peripheral blood mononuclear cells (PBMCs), taken before the second cycle of nivolumab. This receptor was obtained from a human donor with classical Hodgkin lymphoma. V gene TRBV9 combines with J gene TRBJ2-1, with 9 bases fitting TRBD1. DNA of the CDR3: TGTGCCAGCAGCGTAGATTACAGGGGGCTTCGGGAGCAGTTCTTC. This sequence encodes CASSVDYRGLREQFF.